This T cell receptor beta chain was sequenced during a study of T cells after somatic rescue of genetic block (dated by TCRdb to the early 2020s). For the study in its entirety: What the study looked at was long-term robustness, specifically in a T-cell system that came about through somatic rescue of a genetic block in T-cell development.

Looking up the germline V gene yields CDR1 MNHNS and CDR2 SASEGT. Spanning cysteine to phenylalanine, the CDR3 consists of 13 amino acids. Here the CDR3 DNA is all that survives: 39 bases in frame from base 1. A distance of 10 bases separates the germline ends of V and J, which lose 6 bases and 4 bases respectively. As concerns this clone: Which antigen it targets is not known. No quality values exist for individual bases; no much larger clone is one base distant.

The library was made by the immunoSEQ multiplex PCR assay. In TCRdb, the immuneACCESS table is reduced to in-frame sequences with V and J assigned. These tables do not hold every clone; where another copy was compared, an unresolved V gene accounts for under half, and the others remain unexplained. The sample contains around 70,000 clones, 85% to 95% of them found a single time. Of the sample, about 2.7% falls within the top ten clones. The origin of this receptor is a man between 35 and 55 years old. Sequencing was done on a sample of peripheral blood mononuclear cells (PBMCs). Recombination joined TRBV6-1 with TRBJ1-5; TRBD1 is perhaps the D gene, given 5 matching bases. The CDR3 region has the sequence CASRLTGNQPQHF. The DNA reads TGTGCCAGCAGACTCACAGGAAATCAGCCCCAGCATTTT.